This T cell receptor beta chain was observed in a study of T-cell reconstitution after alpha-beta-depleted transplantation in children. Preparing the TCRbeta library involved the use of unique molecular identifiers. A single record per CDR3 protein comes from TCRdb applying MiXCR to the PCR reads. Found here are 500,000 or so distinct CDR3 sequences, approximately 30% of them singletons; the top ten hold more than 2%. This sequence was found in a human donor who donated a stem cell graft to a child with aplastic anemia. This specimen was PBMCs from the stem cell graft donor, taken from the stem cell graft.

In nucleotides, the CDR3 is TGTGCCAAGGATCGGGACAACGACAATGAGCAGTTCTTC. This encodes CAKDRDNDNEQFF. The chain uses TRBV21-1 and TRBJ2-1; the table's D call of TRBD1 was not tested on the DNA. TRBV21-1 has pseudogene status. This CDR3 spans 13 amino acids.